This T cell receptor (beta chain) derives from a study of cytomegalovirus exposure and HLA in healthy donors. Study background: The 95 to 150 validation repertoires used a platform that matched the one used for the 550 to 800 first-cohort repertoires, as a later analysis reported.

Clones were read by immunoSEQ multiplex PCR, and TCRdb kept only the in-frame ones, dropping some. The table records 43,000 or so clones, around nine tenths of them present only once. Trimming removed 6 bases at V and 0 bases at J, with 8 bases between. From germline, CDR1 is MNHEY and CDR2 SVGAGI. CDR3 length: 13 amino acids. Regarding the study as a whole: The tendency of first-cohort TCR clusters to co-occur in the 120 or so validation repertoires emerged from a later analysis.

Notes on this clone: Antigen: not known.

Input material: PBMCs. The receptor was derived from a man aged 18 to 29 in good health and CMV-seronegative. The chain recombines TRBV6-5 with TRBJ1-1; D may be TRBD1 (5 bases). The CDR3 reads CASRKQVNTEAFF. CDR3 DNA sequence: TGTGCCAGCAGGAAACAGGTGAACACTGAAGCTTTCTTT.